The T cell receptor (beta chain) described here comes from a study of CXCR3-negative and CXCR3-positive naive CD8 T cells. Study results and caveats: CXCR3-negative naive cells had less hydrophobic TRB CDR3s than did CXCR3-positive naive cells.

The libraries of TRB cDNA were constructed through 5' RACE using UMI labels. TCRdb reanalyzed the 5' RACE reads, giving one entry per CDR3 protein sequence and no DNA. The sample table includes over 100,000 distinct CDR3 sequences. Concerning this clonotype itself: Antigen unknown.

Sequencing was performed on naive CXCR3+ CD8+ T cells from blood. As to subset: CD45RO-CCR7+CD27+CD95- naive CD8+ T cells expressing CXCR3 (TNR3+). The receptor was derived from a human donor in good health. Some clones in this sample may be carry-over from other donors' samples.

CDR3 in amino acids: CAMDRDNEQFF. The chain recombines TRBV2 with TRBJ2-1; lacking DNA, the TRBD1 call made by TCRdb goes unchecked. The CDR3 has 11 amino acids. Per germline, CDR1 SNHLY and CDR2 FYNNEI.